The 25 T cell receptor beta chains in this list originate from one sample, sequenced in a study of tumor-infiltrating lymphocytes in primary liver carcinoma. With a constant-region primer, TCR beta cDNA was made from around 520 ng of total RNA. Generation of the TCR beta libraries relied on three nested multiplex PCR rounds using slightly modified ARM-PCR. Rounds one and two of PCR, each of roughly 10 cycles, were primed with TRBV1-TRBV30 forward primers and a C-beta reverse primer. TCRdb redid the calling of the multiplex PCR reads with MiXCR, one entry per CDR3 protein. Seen here are 95,000 to 100,000 distinct CDR3 sequences, around two thirds observed once, and the top ten hold approximately 12%. DNA and RNA were both co-extracted from 20-30 mg of bulk tissue that had not been sorted. The specimen sequenced was liver tumor tissue from sampling region 2. Subset of the sample: tumor region T2, inferior pole. The receptor set was obtained from a woman aged 60-70 years with primary liver carcinoma and hepatitis B virus infection.

The V gene is TRBV6-1, the J gene TRBJ2-2; the D gene is possibly TRBD1 (5 bases). The V gene lost 5 bases and the J gene lost 6 bases, with 13 bases spanning the gap. The CDR3 has 14 residues. Germline-derived CDR1 and CDR2 are MNHNS and SASEGT. DNA of the CDR3: TGTGCCAGCAGTACAAGGGGTAGTGCCGGGGAGCTGTTTTTT. Protein sequence: CASSTRGSAGELFF.

With regard to this clonotype: It is likely a read error, because the conserved phenylalanine at the end of the CDR3 is missing. The gene calls are TRBV29-1 and TRBJ2-7; 13 bases map to TRBD2. Trimming cost V 4 bases and J 5 bases; bases outside gene matches: 11. The CDR3 has 16 amino acids. CDR1 is SQVTM, CDR2 ANQGSEA, per germline. The CDR3 protein is CSVVRTSGRPYHEQYS. For the CDR3, the DNA is TGCAGCGTTGTTCGGACTAGCGGGAGACCTTACCACGAGCAGTACTCC.

Details on this clonotype: This may be a read error, as it is one base from a much larger clone. This chain links TRBV14 with TRBJ2-2, with 9 bases aligning to TRBD2. The CDR3 sequence is 17 residues long. Germline loops: CDR1 SGHDN, CDR2 FVKESK. Germline trimming cut 7 bases from V and 6 bases from J; bases unmatched to any gene: 15. CDR3 amino acids: CASNLPLIAGVSGELFF. In nucleotides, the CDR3 is TGTGCCAGCAACCTCCCCCTGATAGCGGGAGTTTCCGGGGAGCTGTTTTTT.

Ten or more counts support this clonotype. The chain couples TRBV28 to TRBJ2-1; TRBD2 matches at 10 bases. Trimming took 5 bases from V and 1 from J; bases not matched to a gene: 5. CDR3 length: 16 amino acids. Per germline, CDR1 MDHEN and CDR2 SYDVKM. Here the CDR3 DNA reads TGTGCCAGCAGTACCCCAGCGGGGGGGTCCTACAATGAGCAGTTCTTC. Translating it yields CASSTPAGGSYNEQFF. The variable domain in full, with the rest retrieved from reference TRBV28 and TRBJ2-1, is DVKVTQSSRYLVKRTGEKVFLECVQDMDHENMFWYRQDPGLGLRLIYFSYDVKMKEKGDIPEGYSVSREKKERFSLILESASTNQTSMYLCASSTPAGGSYNEQFFGPGTRLTVL.

By its share, this clonotype is medium-sized. The rearrangement uses TRBV12-3 or TRBV12-4 and TRBJ2-5; 9 nucleotides match TRBD1. V trimming: 6 bases; J trimming: 5 bases; junction bases outside the gene matches: 10. This CDR3 has 15 residues. CDR3 loop: CASRPGTGLKETQYF. CDR3 sequence (DNA): TGTGCCAGCAGGCCCGGGACAGGGCTGAAGGAGACCCAGTACTTC.

In the case of this clonotype: A junction end diverges from the germline sequence, so it may reflect a read error. In nucleotides, the CDR3 is TGTGCCACCAGTTCCCTCCCCGGAGTAGAGACTGGGGAGCTGTTTTTT. Translated: CATSSLPGVETGELFF. This chain links TRBV6-5 with TRBJ2-2; no definite D call. This CDR3 is 16 amino acids long. The germline gives CDR1 MNHEY, CDR2 SVGAGI.

In its sample, this clonotype was seen a few times. Here the CDR3 DNA reads TGCAGCGTTGATGGGGCAGGGCGCGATGAGCAGTTCTTC. Its protein product is CSVDGAGRDEQFF. The chain is built from TRBV29-1 and TRBJ2-1; tentatively, D is TRBD1 (5 bases). The germline gives CDR1 SQVTM, CDR2 ANQGSEA. Trimming removed 3 bases at V and 8 bases at J, with 14 bases between. The CDR3 runs to 13 residues.

Comment on this clonotype: The junction departs from the called germline gene at one end, perhaps through a read error. V usage is TRBV29-1 and J usage is TRBJ2-6; possible D gene TRBD1, 5 bases. This CDR3 comprises 14 residues. In germline, CDR1 is SQVTM, CDR2 ANQGSEA. This chain's CDR3 is CSVRGSSGANVLTF. In nucleotides, the CDR3 is TGCAGCGTTCGCGGATCCTCTGGGGCCAACGTACTGACTTTC.

As to this clonotype: Lacking the conserved final phenylalanine or tryptophan, this CDR3 likely reflects a read error. The rearrangement links TRBV6-6 to TRBJ1-4, with 9 bases aligning to TRBD1. From germline, CDR1 is MNHNY and CDR2 SVGAGI (reference sequence). The CDR3 runs 14 residues. The CDR3 region is CACSYGTGREKLFY. CDR3 coding DNA: TGTGCCTGCAGTTACGGGACAGGGCGGGAAAAACTGTTTTAT.

To note about this clonotype: The junction does not match germline at one end; this may be a read error. V gene TRBV5-6 combines with J gene TRBJ2-7, with D hard to call. The CDR3 is made up of 15 amino acids. Germline V CDR1 and CDR2: SGHDT, YYEEEE. The CDR3: CASSFRVTAVYEHYF. DNA of the CDR3: TGTGCCAGCAGCTTTAGGGTGACTGCAGTCTACGAGCACTACTTC.

The CDR3: CASSSSGDPNQPQHF. DNA of the CDR3: TGTGCCAGCAGCTCATCGGGTGACCCAAATCAGCCCCAGCATTTT. The chain recombines TRBV7-9 with TRBJ1-5; no clear D. Trimming left V 4 bases short and J 4 bases short, with 14 bases between. Germline CDR1 SEHNR, CDR2 FQNEAQ (reference sequence). This CDR3 contains 15 residues.

Regarding this clonotype: A much larger clone differs by one base, so this may be a read error. Given the absence of the conserved phenylalanine or tryptophan at the CDR3 end, a read error is likely. The V and J genes are TRBV5-5 and TRBJ1-5; 9 bases map to TRBD1. The CDR3 runs 15 residues. The V segment lost 4 bases and the J segment 5 bases; nucleotides outside the gene matches: 7. Per the germline V gene, CDR1 is SGHKS and CDR2 is YYEKEE (reference sequence). The CDR3 is CASSVRDREDQPQHL. The DNA of the CDR3 is TGTGCCAGCAGCGTCCGGGACAGGGAAGATCAGCCCCAGCATCTT.

This clonotype was picked up many times. The chain combines TRBV6-1 with TRBJ2-3; either TRBD1 or TRBD2 may fit D (5 bases each). In germline, CDR1 is MNHNS, CDR2 SASEGT. The CDR3 loop spans 14 amino acids. V was clipped by 9 bases and J by 2 bases, with 15 bases between them. The CDR3 DNA reads as TGTGCCAGTCTTCGTGGGGGTTCCACAGATACGCAGTATTTT. It codes for CASLRGGSTDTQYF.

A remark on this clonotype: A clone one base away is much larger, so this may be a read error. The V call is TRBV5-6, the J call TRBJ2-7; 7 bases align to TRBD1. The J segment lost 2 bases and the V segment lost 4 bases, leaving 9 bases of the junction unmatched. CDR3 length: 15 amino acids. Germline-derived CDR1 and CDR2 are SGHDT and YYEEEE. The CDR3: CASSLLSGQTYEQYF. The CDR3 DNA follows: TGTGCCAGCAGCCTTCTCTCGGGACAGACCTACGAGCAGTACTTC.

Worth noting for this clonotype: This may be a read error: a much more frequent sequence differs by one nucleotide. The CDR3 here is CASSVDFDTVYF. The CDR3 bases are TGTGCCAGCAGCGTAGATTTTGATACTGTGTATTTT. The rearrangement links TRBV11-2 to TRBJ2-3; D not resolved. CDR3 size: 12 residues. Germline V lookup: CDR1 SGHAT, CDR2 FQNNGV.

This chain links TRBV29-1 with TRBJ2-2; D may be TRBD1 (6 bases). V was cut by 7 bases and J by 9 bases, with 18 bases left in between. This CDR3 contains 13 residues. Germline values: CDR1 SQVTM, CDR2 ANQGSEA. The CDR3 sequence: CSGGHPDTRELFF. The CDR3 region has the DNA TGCAGCGGGGGACACCCAGACACAAGGGAGCTGTTTTTT.

The chain links TRBV4-1 to TRBJ1-6; 7 bases are shared with TRBD1. The CDR3 has 16 amino acids. The germline gives CDR1 MGHRA, CDR2 YSYEKL. Unmatched junction bases numbered 4, after V lost 1 base and J lost 4 bases. Written as DNA, the CDR3 is TGCGCCAGCAGCCAAGGGATGACAGGGTATAATTCACCCCTCCACTTT. Protein: CASSQGMTGYNSPLHF.

Comment on this clonotype: The junction departs from the called germline gene at one end, perhaps through a read error. The chain employs TRBV6-1 and TRBJ2-7, with 7 bases aligning to TRBD1. The CDR3 extends over 16 amino acids. Germline CDR1 is MNHNS and CDR2 is SASEGT. The CDR3 DNA reads TGTGTCAGCAGTACTACAGGGGCCCGCGGCTACTACGAGCAGTACTTC. Its translation is CVSSTTGARGYYEQYF.

Of note for this clonotype: A junction boundary mismatches the germline segment, possibly from a read error. J is TRBJ1-3 and V is TRBV6-2 or TRBV6-3; unclear D gene. Germline lookup yields CDR1 MNHEY and CDR2 SVGEGT. The CDR3 is made up of 15 amino acids. The CDR3 loop reads CASSYGVLSGNTIYF. CDR3 coding DNA: TGTGCCAGCAGTTACGGGGTCCTCTCTGGAAACACCATATATTTC.

Only one count was recorded for this clonotype. Germline is not matched at one junction end, which may reflect a read error. The J gene is TRBJ2-6, the V gene TRBV29-1, with TRBD1 as a possible D gene (5 bases). The CDR3 runs to 14 residues. CDR1 is SQVTM, CDR2 ANQGSEA, per germline. The CDR3 region has the DNA TGCATCGTTGGCGGATCCTCTGGGGCCAACATCCTGACTTTC. Amino acids: CIVGGSSGANILTF.

In the case of this clonotype: An end of the junction does not agree with germline; a read error may underlie this. J is TRBJ2-2 and V is TRBV11-2, with D tentatively TRBD1 or TRBD2 (5 bases each). Germline lookup yields CDR1 SGHAT and CDR2 FQNNGV. There are 15 residues in the CDR3. The CDR3 bases are TGTGCCAGCAGACACGGGGCTAGTGGCACCGGGGAGTTGTTTTTT. Translating it yields CASRHGASGTGELFF.

In regard to this clonotype: This sequence may be a read error, since a much larger clone differs from it by one base. V gene TRBV7-9 combines with J gene TRBJ2-7; TRBD2 aligns across 9 bases. The CDR3 totals 15 residues. Per the germline V gene, CDR1 is SEHNR and CDR2 is FQNEAQ (reference sequence). CDR3 sequence reads: CANSFMVAGAVEQYF. CDR3 sequence (DNA): TGTGCCAACAGCTTTATGGTAGCGGGAGCCGTCGAGCAGTACTTC.

This clonotype came up once. This clone may be a read error of a much larger clone one base away. This sequence joins TRBV5-1 and TRBJ1-1, with 7 bases lining up with TRBD1. J lost 11 bases, V lost 2 bases, and 9 bases had no gene match. Germline V gene sequence: CDR1 SGHRS, CDR2 YFSETQ. The CDR3 is 13 residues long. CDR3 in DNA: TGCGCCAGCAGCTTCGCTGGGGACAGTGTGGCTTTCTTT. This gives the protein CASSFAGDSVAFF.

With respect to this clonotype: The junction and the germline gene differ at one end; a read error may be behind it. The chain recombines TRBV11-3 with TRBJ1-1; 9 positions match TRBD1. This CDR3 comprises 13 residues. Germline CDR1 reads SGHNT; CDR2 reads YENEEA. The CDR3 nucleotides are TGTACCAGCAGCCGATCGGACAGGGGATTGGCTTTCTTT. Amino acid sequence: CTSSRSDRGLAFF.

This clonotype was detected ten times or more. The rearrangement links TRBV30 to TRBJ1-1, with D uncertain. Per germline, CDR1 GTSNPN and CDR2 SVGIG (reference sequence). V lost 3 bases to trimming and J lost 1 base, with 15 bases between them. The CDR3 runs to 15 residues. The CDR3 DNA reads as TGTGCCTGGAGATCCGTGGGGTGGGGGAACACTGAAGCTTTCTTT. Protein sequence: CAWRSVGWGNTEAFF.